What follows are 29 T cell receptor beta chains derived from one specimen sequenced in a study of blood T cell repertoires in COVID-19. Clones were read by immunoSEQ multiplex PCR, and TCRdb kept only the in-frame ones, dropping some. The table includes about 100,000 clones, around 89% detected once. Sequenced: peripheral blood. These receptors were taken from a man in his fifties or sixties with active or convalescent COVID-19.

The V call is TRBV28, the J call TRBJ1-5; 7 nucleotides match TRBD1. V lost 6 bases to trimming and J lost 4 bases; unmatched junction nucleotides: 6. The germline CDR1 and CDR2 sequences are MDHEN and SYDVKM. The CDR3 sequence is 14 residues long. DNA of the CDR3: TGTGCCAGCAGCCCGGGACAGCCAAATCAGCCCCAGCATTTT. This gives the protein CASSPGQPNQPQHF.

This sequence joins TRBV28 and TRBJ1-5; D might be TRBD1 (6 bases). The CDR3 sequence is 15 residues long. Germline CDR1 is MDHEN and CDR2 is SYDVKM. V lost 6 bases, J lost 2 bases, and 14 bases lay in between. The chain's CDR3 is CASSQSRGGNQPQHF. DNA for the CDR3: TGTGCCAGCAGCCAAAGCAGGGGTGGCAATCAGCCCCAGCATTTT.

The genes are TRBV10-1 and TRBJ1-1; D is ambiguous. CDR1 is WNHNN, CDR2 SYGVQD, per germline (reference sequence). This CDR3 contains 13 residues. The V and J ends lost 6 bases and 1 base respectively, with 9 bases between them. The DNA for the CDR3 is TGCGCCAGCAGCCTTGGGAGGAACACTGAAGCTTTCTTT. This gives the protein CASSLGRNTEAFF.

This clone is a singleton in its sample. The chain links TRBV2 to TRBJ2-5; the match to TRBD2 covers 11 bases. The V gene's germline CDR1 is SNHLY and CDR2 FYNNEI. V was clipped by 6 bases and J by 1 base; unmatched bases: 7. The CDR3 covers 16 residues. CDR3 sequence reads: CASSHGTSGVQETQYF. In DNA form, the CDR3 reads TGTGCCAGCAGCCACGGGACTAGCGGAGTCCAAGAGACCCAGTACTTC.

V and J are TRBV10-3 and TRBJ2-3, with a tentative D call TRBD2 (6 bases). V was pared by 5 bases and J by 4 bases, with 10 bases between. This CDR3 comprises 13 residues. CDR1 and CDR2 from the germline V gene are ENHRY and SYGVKD. For the CDR3, the DNA is TGTGCCATCAGTTGGGGGGTCTCAGATACGCAGTATTTT. As protein: CAISWGVSDTQYF.

The V call is TRBV7-2, the J call TRBJ1-5; 7 nucleotides match TRBD1. There are 17 residues in the CDR3. From germline, CDR1 is SGHTA and CDR2 FQGNSA. V lost 5 bases to trimming and J lost 9 bases; unmatched junction nucleotides: 19. The CDR3 spells CASSPEARDSLSGPQHF. CDR3 DNA sequence: TGTGCCAGCAGCCCCGAGGCCCGGGACAGTTTATCAGGGCCCCAGCATTTT. The full variable domain, its missing parts supplied by reference TRBV7-2 and TRBJ1-5, is GAGVSQSPSNKVTEKGKDVELRCDPISGHTALYWYRQSLGQGLEFLIYFQGNSAPDKSGLPSDRFSAERTGGSVSTLTIQRTQQEDSAVYLCASSPEARDSLSGPQHFGDGTRLSIL.

The rearrangement uses TRBV11-3 and TRBJ2-1; the match to TRBD2 covers 10 bases. Germline V lookup: CDR1 SGHNT, CDR2 YENEEA. Germline trimming cut 0 bases from V and 10 bases from J; bases unmatched to any gene: 6. CDR3 length: 15 amino acids. CDR3 nucleotides: TGTGCCAGCAGCTTAGACACTAGCGGGATGTCGGAGCAGTTCTTC. This translates into CASSLDTSGMSEQFF.

This clone was observed a handful of times. DNA of the CDR3: TGTGCCTGGATGGCTCCCGAAAAACTGTTTTTT. Protein sequence: CAWMAPEKLFF. The chain is built from TRBV30 and TRBJ1-4; no firm D call. Trimming stripped 4 bases from V and 8 bases from J, with 8 bases between. Per germline, CDR1 GTSNPN and CDR2 SVGIG (reference sequence). CDR3 length equals 11 residues.

The rearrangement links TRBV3-1 (or the pseudogene TRBV3-2) to TRBJ1-6, with D possibly matching TRBD1 (5 bases). CDR3 size: 18 residues. V lost 1 base and J lost 9, with 22 bases in between. Germline V gene data show CDR1 as LGHDT and CDR2 as YNNKEL (reference sequence). CDR3 nucleotide sequence: TGTGCCAGCAGCCAAGCGCCCGCTATCGCAGGGTTTACTTCACCCCTCCACTTT. Translated: CASSQAPAIAGFTSPLHF.

The J gene is TRBJ1-1, the V gene TRBV6-2 or TRBV6-3; D is ambiguous. V lost 2 bases, J lost 0 bases, and 7 bases lay in between. Germline V lookup: CDR1 MNHEY, CDR2 SVGEGT. The CDR3 spans 14 residues. The CDR3 DNA follows: TGTGCCAGCAGTTACGTACAGCTGAACACTGAAGCTTTCTTT. Translated, it gives CASSYVQLNTEAFF.

The V call is TRBV21-1, the J call TRBJ1-5. TRBV21-1 corresponds to a pseudogene. CDR3 length: 14 amino acids. Here the CDR3 reads CASSKAGKNQPQHF. CDR3 in DNA: TGTGCCAGCAGCAAGGCCGGGAAAAATCAGCCCCAGCATTTT.

The chain couples TRBV6-1 to TRBJ1-2; no clear D gene. The V gene lost 0 bases and the J gene lost 5 bases, with 10 bases spanning the gap. The CDR3 runs to 14 residues. Germline CDR1 MNHNS, CDR2 SASEGT. The CDR3 DNA sequence: TGTGCCAGCAGTGAAGCGACGGGAGGTTATGGCTACACCTTC. Translating gives CASSEATGGYGYTF.

The V gene is TRBV29-1, the J gene TRBJ2-1; the match to TRBD2 covers 7 bases. The trim removed 1 base at V and 8 bases at J, leaving 2 bases unmatched. This CDR3 contains 12 residues. Germline values: CDR1 SQVTM, CDR2 ANQGSEA. The chain's CDR3 is CSVEGAGDEQFF. CDR3 sequence (DNA): TGCAGCGTTGAAGGGGCGGGGGATGAGCAGTTCTTC.

This chain uses TRBV28 with TRBJ1-4; maybe TRBD1 (5 bases). V was clipped by 5 bases and J by 3 bases, with 10 bases between them. Per the germline V gene, CDR1 is MDHEN and CDR2 is SYDVKM. The CDR3 spans 14 residues. The CDR3 spells CASSQGPPNEKLFF. The CDR3 DNA follows: TGTGCCAGCAGTCAGGGTCCGCCTAATGAAAAACTGTTTTTT. Based on the CDR3 plus reference TRBV28 and TRBJ1-4, the full variable domain is DVKVTQSSRYLVKRTGEKVFLECVQDMDHENMFWYRQDPGLGLRLIYFSYDVKMKEKGDIPEGYSVSREKKERFSLILESASTNQTSMYLCASSQGPPNEKLFFGSGTQLSVL.

With respect to this clone: The same CDR3 is also encoded by other DNA sequences in this sample. This sequence joins TRBV5-4 and TRBJ2-5, with a tentative D call TRBD2 (5 bases). CDR3 length: 14 residues. V was shortened by 2 bases and J by 3 bases, with 11 bases between the two germline ends. The germline CDR1 and CDR2 sequences are SGHNT and YYREEE (reference sequence). For the CDR3, the DNA is TGTGCCAGCAGCTTTCGAGGGCGGGAAGAGACCCAGTACTTC. Encoded protein: CASSFRGREETQYF.

The gene calls are TRBV29-1 and TRBJ2-7, with 7 bases aligning to TRBD1. The CDR3 has 13 residues. V was pared by 6 bases and J by 2 bases, with 7 bases of the junction left unmatched. The germline CDR1 and CDR2 sequences are SQVTM and ANQGSEA. This CDR3 is CSVRNRGPYEQYF. The CDR3 DNA is TGCAGCGTCCGAAACAGGGGACCCTACGAGCAGTACTTC.

This sequence joins TRBV19 and TRBJ2-5; 9 bases map to TRBD2. The trim removed 4 bases at V and 3 bases at J, leaving 3 bases unmatched. The CDR3 has 14 residues. Looked up from germline, CDR1 is LNHDA and CDR2 is SQIVND (reference sequence). In DNA, the CDR3 is TGTGCCAGTAGTAGGGGACTAGCTGAAGAGACCCAGTACTTC. It yields the protein CASSRGLAEETQYF.

The chain is built from TRBV6-1 and TRBJ2-7, with D perhaps matching TRBD2 (6 bases). Trimming pared 1 base from V and 1 base from J, leaving 20 bases between. The germline V gene encodes CDR1 MNHNS and CDR2 SASEGT. The CDR3 has 18 residues. This chain's CDR3 is CASSEGFSGGIVSYEQYF. CDR3 DNA sequence: TGTGCCAGCAGTGAAGGATTTAGCGGCGGCATCGTTTCCTACGAGCAGTACTTC.

The J gene is TRBJ1-1, the V gene TRBV15; D is undetermined. Germline CDR1 LNHNV, CDR2 YYDKDF (reference sequence). This CDR3 comprises 14 residues. V was pared by 0 bases and J by 5 bases, with 10 bases between. The CDR3 DNA reads as TGTGCCACCAGCAGAGATTGGGCAGGAACTGAAGCTTTCTTT. It yields the protein CATSRDWAGTEAFF.

J is TRBJ2-7 and V is TRBV3-1 (or the pseudogene TRBV3-2); tentatively, D is TRBD2 (5 bases). Trimming took off 4 bases at V and 0 bases at J, with 13 bases between the two ends. CDR1 and CDR2 from the germline V gene are LGHDT and YNNKEL (reference sequence). The CDR3 is made up of 15 amino acids. In DNA, the CDR3 is TGTGCCAGCAGCCTAATGAGACTAACCTCCTACGAGCAGTACTTC. Translation gives CASSLMRLTSYEQYF.

J is TRBJ1-1 and V is TRBV10-2; the D gene is possibly TRBD1 (6 bases). The CDR3 consists of 12 residues. V was shortened by 6 bases and J by 5 bases, with 10 bases between the two germline ends. Germline V lookup: CDR1 WSHSY, CDR2 SAAADI. CDR3 nucleotides: TGCGCCAGCAGCCTAGGACAGACTGAAGCTTTCTTT. It yields the protein CASSLGQTEAFF.

This chain uses TRBV2 with TRBJ1-2; tentative D call: TRBD1 (6 bases). The CDR3 runs 14 residues. The germline V and J ends were trimmed by 6 bases and 2 bases, with 13 bases remaining between them. Germline V gene sequence: CDR1 SNHLY, CDR2 FYNNEI. The CDR3 region is CASRQGGANYGYTF. The CDR3, as DNA: TGTGCCAGCAGACAAGGGGGGGCAAACTATGGCTACACCTTC.

J is TRBJ1-5 and V is TRBV2; 8 bases map to TRBD1. Trimming took 4 bases from V and 0 from J; bases not matched to a gene: 14. Germline CDR1 and CDR2: SNHLY and FYNNEI. The CDR3 loop spans 19 amino acids. The CDR3 region is CASSGDLDRDPSSNQPQHF. The CDR3 nucleotides read TGTGCCAGCAGTGGCGATCTGGACAGGGATCCGTCTAGCAATCAGCCCCAGCATTTT.

The chain employs TRBV6-6 and TRBJ1-1; unclear D gene. Germline-derived CDR1 and CDR2 are MNHNY and SVGAGI (reference sequence). Trimming left V 0 bases short and J 1 base short, with 9 bases between. This CDR3 is built from 15 residues. The CDR3 loop is CASSYSATPNTEAFF. CDR3 nucleotides: TGTGCCAGCAGTTACTCTGCCACACCGAACACTGAAGCTTTCTTT.

The chain combines TRBV5-8 with TRBJ2-5, with 8 bases matching TRBD1. Germline CDR1 is SGHTS and CDR2 is YDEGEE. After removal of 0 bases from V and 4 bases from J, the junction contained 5 bases not matched to a gene. The CDR3 consists of 15 residues. The CDR3 bases are TGTGCCAGCAGCTTGGGGACAGGGTCGAGAGAGACCCAGTACTTC. Translated, it gives CASSLGTGSRETQYF.

This chain links TRBV28 with TRBJ2-1; 7 nucleotides align to TRBD2. The germline V gene has CDR1 MDHEN and CDR2 SYDVKM. There are 16 residues in the CDR3. Trimming at V came to 5 bases and at J to 10 bases, leaving 17 bases not matched to a gene. The CDR3 sequence is CASSRGRGGRGDEQFF. The CDR3 DNA reads TGTGCCAGCAGTCGGGGTAGGGGCGGGAGAGGCGACGAGCAGTTCTTC.

This clone was counted a single time. This chain links TRBV29-1 with TRBJ1-1, with D perhaps matching TRBD1 (6 bases). The CDR3 runs 13 residues. Germline values: CDR1 SQVTM, CDR2 ANQGSEA. V was trimmed by 1 base and J by 8 bases, leaving 14 bases between them. CDR3 residues: CSVEGGRRTEAFF. The CDR3 DNA sequence: TGCAGCGTTGAAGGGGGGCGCCGAACCGAAGCTTTCTTT.

V gene TRBV7-2 combines with J gene TRBJ2-5; perhaps TRBD1 as D (5 bases). The CDR3 is 13 residues long. The germline V gene has CDR1 SGHTA and CDR2 FQGNSA. V shed 1 base and J shed 4 bases, with 7 bases lying between them. The CDR3 nucleotides read TGTGCCAGCAGCTTAGTCAGGGCAGAGACCCAGTACTTC. It is translated as CASSLVRAETQYF.

J is TRBJ1-1 and V is TRBV6-5; no clear D. This CDR3 has 13 amino acids. Trimming left V 2 bases short and J 11 bases short, with 15 bases between. Germline V lookup: CDR1 MNHEY, CDR2 SVGAGI. The CDR3 spells CASSYQDGGGAFF. In DNA form, the CDR3 reads TGTGCCAGCAGTTACCAAGACGGCGGTGGGGCTTTCTTT.